This T cell receptor (beta chain) was profiled in a study of vaccination effects on CD4 cells after COVID-19. Study as a whole: Each participant was given two doses of one vaccine (BNT162b2 or mRNA-1273). Study-wide results and limits: From healthy vaccinees, only 1 of 255 vaccine-induced clones also reacted to common cold coronaviruses.

J was trimmed by 4 bases and V by 1 base; bases with no gene match: 2. CDR1 SGHTA and CDR2 FQGNSA come from the germline V gene. This CDR3 comprises 14 residues. Prior to sequencing, the ViraFEST assay stimulated PBMC with viral peptide pools, which expanded the antigen-specific CD4+ T cells. An approximately ten-day culture period preceded the isolation of CD4+ T cells. Nucleocapsid antibody tests were negative, and the vaccine recipients had no prior SARS-CoV-2 infection. Every well housed around 2 million PBMC, which grew in culture alongside 10 IU/ml IL-2 and around 9.8 ug/ml peptides. Both day 3 and day 7 saw half the medium replaced with IL-2 medium. The table came from immunoSEQ multiplex PCR; TCRdb's copy has only in-frame clones and leaves some out. This table has approximately 74,000 clones, approximately 75% appearing once. Points on this clone: The antigen remains unidentified.

The chain recombines TRBV7-2 with TRBJ2-5, with 8 bases fitting TRBD2. The receptor's source is a human donor who received a COVID-19 vaccine. Sample: CD4+ T cells from PBMCs cultured with HCoV-NL63 spike peptides, taken before COVID-19 vaccination. The CDR3 region has the DNA TGTGCCAGCAGCTTAGGGACTAGCAGAGAGACCCAGTACTTC. Amino acids: CASSLGTSRETQYF.